The entry below describes one TCR beta chain. Which antigen it targets is not known. Per-base quality was not reported, and no clone a single base away is much larger than it. The sample is drawn from a study of blood T cell repertoires in COVID-19 (dated by TCRdb to the early 2020s). Notes on the research overall: Samples from collaborators originated in the United States, Italy and Spain and spanned both the acute and convalescent phases of COVID-19. The dataset comprised deeply sampled blood TCRbeta repertoires from subjects exposed to, actively infected with, or recovered from COVID-19. The prospective study material was composed of cDNA or gDNA derived from T cells, B-cell-depleted T cells, or PBMCs. The repertoires were released in a freely available public database meant as a resource for research on the immune response to SARS-CoV-2. Where available, HLA class I and class II types were obtained from metadata supplied by the sample provider rather than from assay-based typing. The samples were drawn from the first 160 participants of the ongoing ImmuneRACE study and from some 1,300 subjects provided by 6 global collaborators. The sample metadata nearly always contained a de-identified subject ID, COVID-19 status, age in years and sex.

The immunoSEQ Assay, a bias-controlled multiplex PCR, was used to amplify TCRbeta CDR3 regions from genomic DNA. Turning to the authors' computational methods: Within the assay, amplification of reference gene primers was used to estimate how many nucleated cells each sample contained. To quantify the absolute abundance of each unique TCRbeta CDR3 rearrangement, sequence reads were collapsed and filtered. For each sample, productive Simpson clonality was calculated by taking the square root of Simpson's diversity index across productive rearrangements. TCRdb holds this immuneACCESS table with in-frame rearrangements only. Some clones are missing; in checked studies, unresolved V genes explain under half, and the rest has no known cause. V, J and clone size were drawn from that table, and D and trimming were deduced from the DNA. The sample records about 45,000 clones, 83% of which are singletons. The ten largest account for over 7% of the sample.

General conclusions and limits of the study: The amount of clinical and demographic metadata varied by source and participant and was provided uncurated.

Collaborating institutions collected whole blood in K2EDTA tubes following their own protocols. Collaborator samples were shipped for TCRbeta analysis as frozen whole blood, isolated PBMCs, or DNA extracted from either sample type. CDR1 and CDR2 are drawn from the germline V gene: SGHAT, FQNNGV. The CDR3 holds 14 amino acids from the cysteine to the phenylalanine. CDR3 DNA only is kept here, 42 bases in frame from base 1. The germline ends are 11 bases apart after V is trimmed by 5 bases and J by 2 bases. This sequence was found in an older man in a cohort sampled during active COVID-19. Sequences were obtained from peripheral blood. The chain employs TRBV11-2 and TRBJ2-3; no confident D gene assignment can be made. The DNA reads as follows: TGTGCCAGCAGCCAAGTTTCTAACACAGATACGCAGTATTTT. Its coded protein is CASSQVSNTDTQYF. Full variable domain (CDR3 extended with the reference TRBV11-2 and TRBJ2-3 proteins): EAGVAQSPRYKIIEKRQSVAFWCNPISGHATLYWYQQILGQGPKLLIQFQNNGVVDDSQLPKDRFSAERLKGVDSTLKIQPAKLEDSAVYLCASSQVSNTDTQYFGPGTRLTVL.